This T cell receptor (beta chain) comes out of a study of Graves' ophthalmopathy and Graves' hyperthyroidism. General study findings and limits: Its predictions of ophthalmopathy progression gave the model roughly 71% sensitivity and 72% to 80% specificity. Blood also carried most expanded thyroid clonotypes exceeding 0.001 frequency.

J was trimmed by 7 bases and V by 5 bases; bases with no gene match: 10. The CDR3 length is 15 residues. The V gene's germline CDR1 is SEHNR and CDR2 FQNEAQ (reference sequence). The sequenced template was RNA, covering the TCR beta CDR3 region. RT-PCR was first run with HTBI primers, then multiplex PCR in a second round. Each CDR3 protein is one row after TCRdb ran MiXCR on the multiplex PCR reads. The sample records 740,000 or so distinct CDR3 sequences, around 40% being singletons. Details on this clonotype: Its target is unknown.

The clonotype comes from an adult man with Graves' ophthalmopathy. The chain employs TRBV7-9 and TRBJ2-2; TRBD1 matches 7 bases. Material for sequencing was peripheral blood. The CDR3 bases are TGTGCCAGCAGCCAACTGACAGGGTTGGTCGGGGAGCTGTTTTTT. Translating gives CASSQLTGLVGELFF.